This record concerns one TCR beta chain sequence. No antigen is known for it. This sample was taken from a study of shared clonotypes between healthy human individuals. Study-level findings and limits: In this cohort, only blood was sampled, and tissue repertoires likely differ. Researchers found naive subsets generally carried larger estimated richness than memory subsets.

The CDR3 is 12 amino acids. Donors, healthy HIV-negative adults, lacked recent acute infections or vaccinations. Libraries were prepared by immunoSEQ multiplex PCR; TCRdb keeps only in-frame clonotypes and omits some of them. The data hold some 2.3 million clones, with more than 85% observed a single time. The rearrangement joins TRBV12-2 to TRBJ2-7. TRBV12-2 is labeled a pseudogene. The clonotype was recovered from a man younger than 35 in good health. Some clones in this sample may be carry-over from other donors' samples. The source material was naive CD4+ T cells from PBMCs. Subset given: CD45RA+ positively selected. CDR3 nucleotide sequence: TGTGCAAGCCGATCTCGTCCCTACGAGCAGTACTTC. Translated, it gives CASRSRPYEQYF.